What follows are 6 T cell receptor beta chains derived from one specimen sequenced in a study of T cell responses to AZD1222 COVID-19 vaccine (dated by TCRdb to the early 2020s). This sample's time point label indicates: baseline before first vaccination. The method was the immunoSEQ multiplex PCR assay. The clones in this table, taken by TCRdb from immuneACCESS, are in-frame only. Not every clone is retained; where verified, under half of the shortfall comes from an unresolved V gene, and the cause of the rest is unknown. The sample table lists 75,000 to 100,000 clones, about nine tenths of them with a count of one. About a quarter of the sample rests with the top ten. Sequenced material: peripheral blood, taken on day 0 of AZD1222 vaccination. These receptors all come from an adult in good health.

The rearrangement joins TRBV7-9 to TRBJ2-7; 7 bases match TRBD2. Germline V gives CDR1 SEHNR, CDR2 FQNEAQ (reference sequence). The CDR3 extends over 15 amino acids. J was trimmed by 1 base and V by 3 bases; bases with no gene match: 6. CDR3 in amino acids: CASSFGGSKSYEQYF. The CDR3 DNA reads TGTGCCAGCAGCTTTGGCGGGAGTAAGTCCTACGAGCAGTACTTC.

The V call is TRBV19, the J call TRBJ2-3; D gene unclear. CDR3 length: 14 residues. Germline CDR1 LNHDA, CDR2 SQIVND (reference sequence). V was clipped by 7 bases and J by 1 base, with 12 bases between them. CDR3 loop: CASNLLGGTDTQYF. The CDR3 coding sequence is TGTGCCAGTAATCTTTTAGGCGGCACAGATACGCAGTATTTT.

CDR3 residues: CASSSSGRPLAKNIQYF. The CDR3 nucleotides read TGCGCCAGCAGCTCTAGCGGGAGGCCTCTAGCCAAAAACATTCAGTACTTC. The chain links TRBV5-1 to TRBJ2-4, with 11 positions matching TRBD2. CDR3 length: 17 residues. The germline V gene has CDR1 SGHRS and CDR2 YFSETQ. Germline trimming cut 3 bases from V and 0 bases from J; bases unmatched to any gene: 5.

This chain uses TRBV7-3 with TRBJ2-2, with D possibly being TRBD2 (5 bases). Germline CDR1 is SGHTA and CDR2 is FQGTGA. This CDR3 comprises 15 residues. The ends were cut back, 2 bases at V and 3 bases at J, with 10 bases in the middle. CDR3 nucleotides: TGTGCCAGCAGCTTATACTCGGGATACACCGGGGAGCTGTTTTTT. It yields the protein CASSLYSGYTGELFF.

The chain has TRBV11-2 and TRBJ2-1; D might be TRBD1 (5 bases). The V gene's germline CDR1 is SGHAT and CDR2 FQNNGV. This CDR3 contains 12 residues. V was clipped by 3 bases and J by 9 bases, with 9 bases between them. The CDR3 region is CASSLSTGEQFF. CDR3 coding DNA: TGTGCCAGCAGCTTGAGCACAGGTGAGCAGTTCTTC.

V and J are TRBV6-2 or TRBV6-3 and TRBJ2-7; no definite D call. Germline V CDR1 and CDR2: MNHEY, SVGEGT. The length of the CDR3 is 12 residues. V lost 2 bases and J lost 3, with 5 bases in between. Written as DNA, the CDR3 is TGTGCCAGCAGTTACACTAACTACGAGCAGTACTTC. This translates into CASSYTNYEQYF.